These 9 T cell receptor beta chains share one sample of origin, sequenced in a study of post-analysis software for immune sequencing data. Findings and limits, study-wide: Patients showed TRBV5-6, TRBV5-1 and TRBV20-1 among about five TRBV segments more frequent than in controls.

No cognate antigen is known for these TCRs. Included in the TCR beta cDNA libraries were unique molecular identifiers. TCRdb re-analysed the PCR reads in MiXCR, keeping a single row per CDR3 protein. Here the sample spans a few hundred thousand distinct CDR3 sequences, less than 40% being singletons. Material for sequencing was blood. The receptor source for this set is a girl between 5 and 17 years old with multiple sclerosis.

As for this clonotype: An end of the junction does not agree with germline; a read error may underlie this. The chain employs TRBV6-1 and TRBJ1-5; D possibly corresponds to TRBD1 (5 bases). The CDR3 spans 13 residues. Germline values: CDR1 MNHNS, CDR2 SASEGT. The DNA of the CDR3 is TGTACCAGCAGTGGAGGGGGCAATCAGCCCCAGCATTTT. It encodes CTSSGGGNQPQHF.

The rearrangement links TRBV19 to TRBJ2-7, with TRBD1 matching 7 bases. Germline V CDR1 and CDR2: LNHDA, SQIVND (reference sequence). V trimming: 1 base; J trimming: 5 bases; junction bases outside the gene matches: 2. The CDR3 spans 13 residues. Here the CDR3 reads CASSIGQGHEQYF. CDR3 nucleotides: TGTGCCAGTAGTATAGGACAGGGCCACGAGCAGTACTTC.

This clonotype was seen many times. The chain uses TRBV11-2 and TRBJ2-2; D is uncertain. The CDR3 totals 13 residues. Trimming took 2 bases from V and 4 from J, leaving 5 bases between them. Germline loops: CDR1 SGHAT, CDR2 FQNNGV. For the CDR3, the DNA is TGTGCCAGCAGCTTATCCAGCACCGGGGAGCTGTTTTTT. It encodes CASSLSSTGELFF.

This clonotype was seen at least ten times. This chain uses TRBV20-1 with TRBJ2-5, with 11 positions matching TRBD2. The CDR3 spans 13 residues. Germline loops: CDR1 DFQATT, CDR2 SNEGSKA (reference sequence). V lost 3 bases and J lost 5; bases outside the gene matches: 2. This CDR3 is CSASASGRETQYF. CDR3 DNA: TGCAGTGCTAGTGCTAGCGGGAGGGAGACCCAGTACTTC.

The chain combines TRBV4-1 with TRBJ2-5, with TRBD1 matching 9 bases. Unmatched junction bases numbered 5, after V lost 3 bases and J lost 3 bases. Germline V gene data show CDR1 as MGHRA and CDR2 as YSYEKL. The CDR3 consists of 15 residues. CDR3 loop: CASSHPTGGEETQYF. For the CDR3, the DNA is TGCGCCAGCAGCCACCCGACAGGGGGGGAAGAGACCCAGTACTTC.

This clonotype was found many times. CDR3 in amino acids: CASSRVGTEAFF. The CDR3 DNA follows: TGTGCCAGCAGCCGGGTTGGCACTGAAGCTTTCTTT. This sequence joins TRBV7-9 and TRBJ1-1; D is uncertain. Germline V gene data show CDR1 as SEHNR and CDR2 as FQNEAQ (reference sequence). Deletions cut 5 bases from V and 4 bases from J, with 8 bases between. The CDR3 runs 12 residues.

This clonotype was counted many times. This chain links TRBV28 with TRBJ2-4, with 7 nucleotides matching TRBD2. Unmatched junction bases numbered 22, after V lost 5 bases and J lost 6 bases. CDR1 and CDR2 from the germline V gene are MDHEN and SYDVKM. The CDR3 length is 19 residues. The CDR3 loop is CASSPAVVASGTRRNIQYF. In nucleotides, the CDR3 is TGTGCCAGCAGTCCAGCGGTGGTCGCTAGCGGAACGAGGAGAAACATTCAGTACTTC.

This clonotype was recorded at least ten times. The chain has TRBV28 and TRBJ2-3; tentatively, D is TRBD2 (6 bases). The CDR3 is made up of 13 amino acids. Trimming left V 10 bases short and J 6 bases short, with 17 bases between. Germline V gives CDR1 MDHEN, CDR2 SYDVKM. Here the CDR3 reads CATRDSGEDTQYF. The CDR3 nucleotides are TGTGCCACCCGGGACTCCGGTGAGGATACGCAGTATTTT. Variable domain in full (rest from reference TRBV28 and TRBJ2-3): DVKVTQSSRYLVKRTGEKVFLECVQDMDHENMFWYRQDPGLGLRLIYFSYDVKMKEKGDIPEGYSVSREKKERFSLILESASTNQTSMYLCATRDSGEDTQYFGPGTRLTVL.

Turning to this clonotype: A much larger clone lies one base from this, so it may be a read error. V usage is TRBV6-2 or TRBV6-3 and J usage is TRBJ2-5, with 7 bases matching TRBD2. Germline V gives CDR1 MNHEY, CDR2 SVGEGT. The V and J ends lost 8 bases and 11 bases, in that order; junction bases with no gene match: 8. This CDR3 is built from 11 residues. The chain's CDR3 is CASHAGDEQYF. The CDR3 DNA reads TGTGCCAGCCATGCGGGGGATGAGCAGTACTTC.